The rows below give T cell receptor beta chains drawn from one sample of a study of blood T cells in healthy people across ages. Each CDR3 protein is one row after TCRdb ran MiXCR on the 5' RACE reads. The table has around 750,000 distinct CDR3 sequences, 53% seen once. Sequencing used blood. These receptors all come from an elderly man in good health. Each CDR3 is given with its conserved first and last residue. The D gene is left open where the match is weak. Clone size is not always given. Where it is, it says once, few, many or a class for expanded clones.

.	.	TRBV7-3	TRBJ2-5	CASSPDGRGQYF	TGTGCCAGCAGCCCCGATGGCCGGGGCCAGTACTTC
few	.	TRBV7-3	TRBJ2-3	CASSLLGVPTDTQYF	TGTGCCAGCAGCCTCCTCGGGGTCCCCACAGATACGCAGTATTTT
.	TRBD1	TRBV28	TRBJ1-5	CASSLRGTGRQPQHF	TGTGCCAGCAGCCTCCGTGGGACAGGGAGACAGCCCCAGCATTTT
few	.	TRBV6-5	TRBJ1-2	CASTFRRDYGYTF	TGTGCCAGCACTTTCCGGAGGGACTATGGCTACACCTTC
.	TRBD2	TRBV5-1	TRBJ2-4	CASSLLGESGGEQYF	TGCGCCAGCAGCTTACTGGGGGAGAGCGGGGGTGAGCAGTACTTC
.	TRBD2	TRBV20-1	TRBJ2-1	CSAGGLAGAREQFF	TGCAGTGCTGGGGGACTAGCGGGAGCTCGTGAGCAGTTCTTC
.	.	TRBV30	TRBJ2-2	CAWSPIGNLRRGANTGELFF	TGTGCCTGGAGTCCAATAGGCAACCTCAGGAGAGGGGCGAACACCGGGGAGCTGTTTTTT
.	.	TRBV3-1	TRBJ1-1	CASGWDGNTEAFF	TGTGCCAGCGGCTGGGATGGGAACACTGAAGCTTTCTTT
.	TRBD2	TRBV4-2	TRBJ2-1	CASSQDIASGRSQFF	TGTGCCAGCAGCCAAGATATCGCTAGCGGGAGGTCGCAGTTCTTC
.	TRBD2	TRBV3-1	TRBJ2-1	CASSQRGGGDYGYNEQFF	TGTGCCAGCAGCCAACGGGGTGGTGGGGACTACGGCTACAATGAGCAGTTCTTC
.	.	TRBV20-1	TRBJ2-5	CSAPHPPWNQETQYF	TGCAGTGCTCCACACCCACCTTGGAACCAAGAGACCCAGTACTTC
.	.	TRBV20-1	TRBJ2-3	CSAGRESYTQYF	TGCAGTGCTGGAAGGGAATCGTATACGCAGTATTTT
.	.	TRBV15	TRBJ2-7	CAASRGLAYEQYF	TGTGCCGCTTCGAGGGGACTCGCCTACGAGCAGTACTTC
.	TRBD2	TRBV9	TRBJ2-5	CASSPRASGLSYNEQYF	TGTGCCAGCAGCCCCCGCGCTAGCGGTCTATCCTACAATGAGCAGTACTTC
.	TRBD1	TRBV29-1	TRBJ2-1	CSVDGTEGSSYNEQFF	TGCAGCGTTGATGGGACAGAAGGGAGCTCCTACAATGAGCAGTTCTTC
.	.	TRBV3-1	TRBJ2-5	CASSQGSGPKYF	TGTGCCAGCAGCCAAGGCTCGGGACCCAAGTACTTC
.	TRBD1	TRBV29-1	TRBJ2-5	CSVDVGTGWLETQYF	TGCAGCGTTGACGTGGGGACAGGGTGGTTAGAGACCCAGTACTTC
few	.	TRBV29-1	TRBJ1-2	CSVYIRGGYTF	TGCAGCGTTTACATTAGGGGTGGCTACACCTTC
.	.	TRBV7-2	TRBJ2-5	CASSLAIGPKRYQETQYF	TGTGCCAGCAGCTTAGCGATCGGCCCTAAAAGGTACCAAGAGACCCAGTACTTC
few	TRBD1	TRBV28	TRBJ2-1	CASSSTQGANEQFF	TGTGCCAGCAGTTCTACACAGGGGGCGAATGAGCAGTTCTTC
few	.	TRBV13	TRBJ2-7	CASSPRVGHYEQYF	TGTGCCAGCAGCCCCCGTGTAGGGCACTACGAGCAGTACTTC
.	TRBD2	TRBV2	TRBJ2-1	CASSQLDAGAYNEQFF	TGTGCCAGCTCGCAGCTTGACGCGGGAGCTTACAATGAGCAGTTCTTC
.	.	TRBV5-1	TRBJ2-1	CASSPLTGLRNEQFF	TGCGCCAGCAGCCCCCTCACGGGACTTAGAAATGAGCAGTTCTTC
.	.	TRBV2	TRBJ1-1	CASKGQAVGEAFF	TGTGCCAGCAAAGGCCAGGCAGTGGGTGAAGCTTTCTTT
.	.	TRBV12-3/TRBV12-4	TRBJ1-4	CASSRPPTNEKLFF	TGTGCCAGCAGTCGGCCTCCGACTAATGAAAAACTGTTTTTT
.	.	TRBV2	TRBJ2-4	CASSEGFEYF	TGTGCCAGCAGTGAAGGATTTGAGTACTTC
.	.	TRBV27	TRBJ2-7	CASSSPSGQRTDYEQYF	TGTGCCAGCAGTTCCCCCTCAGGACAGAGAACTGACTACGAGCAGTACTTC
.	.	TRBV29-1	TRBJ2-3	CSARLSSRPTYFRDTQYF	TGCAGCGCCAGATTGTCTTCGAGGCCCACCTATTTTCGGGATACGCAGTATTTT
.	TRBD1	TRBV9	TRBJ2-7	CTSSVSGQGYEQYF	TGTACCAGCAGCGTAAGTGGACAGGGATACGAGCAGTACTTC
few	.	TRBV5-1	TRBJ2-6	CASSLPGIGANVLTF	TGCGCCAGCAGCTTGCCCGGGATTGGGGCCAACGTCCTGACTTTC
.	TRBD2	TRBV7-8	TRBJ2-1	CASSLGLAENEQFF	TGTGCCAGCAGCCTCGGACTAGCGGAGAATGAGCAGTTCTTC
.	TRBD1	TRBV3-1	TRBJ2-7	CASSQGTGTHEQYF	TGTGCCAGCAGCCAAGGGACAGGGACGCACGAGCAGTACTTC
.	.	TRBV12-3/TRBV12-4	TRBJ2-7	CASSHRSSSYEQYF	TGTGCCAGCTCACACAGGTCTAGCTCCTACGAGCAGTACTTC
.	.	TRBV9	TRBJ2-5	CASSVRDREGTQYF	TGTGCCAGCAGCGTACGAGACAGAGAAGGGACCCAGTACTTC
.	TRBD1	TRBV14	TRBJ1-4	CACSQGTGVERLFF	TGTGCCTGCAGCCAAGGGACAGGGGTCGAAAGACTGTTTTTT
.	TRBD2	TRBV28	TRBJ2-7	CASSSGTSGKAYEQYF	TGTGCCAGCAGTTCAGGGACTAGCGGGAAGGCCTACGAGCAGTACTTC
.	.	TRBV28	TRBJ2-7	CASRISRDSYEQYF	TGTGCCAGCCGGATCAGCAGGGACTCCTACGAGCAGTACTTC
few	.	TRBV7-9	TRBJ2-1	CASSPASRSNEQFF	TGTGCCAGCAGCCCCGCTAGTCGAAGCAATGAGCAGTTCTTC
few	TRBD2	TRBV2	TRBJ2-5	CASSDVVLAGDPETQYF	TGTGCCAGCAGTGACGTTGTACTAGCGGGAGATCCAGAGACCCAGTACTTC
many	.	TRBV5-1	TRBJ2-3	CASSLPGTDTQYF	TGTGCCAGCAGCTTACCGGGAACTGATACGCAGTATTTT
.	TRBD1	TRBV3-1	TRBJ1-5	CASSPSAGGQPQHF	TGTGCCAGCAGCCCCAGTGCAGGGGGCCAGCCCCAGCATTTT
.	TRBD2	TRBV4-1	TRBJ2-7	CASGGHPAGGPPVYEQYF	TGCGCCAGCGGGGGACACCCAGCGGGAGGGCCTCCGGTCTACGAGCAGTACTTC
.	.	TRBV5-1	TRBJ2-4	CASGYDSADIQYF	TGCGCCAGCGGCTACGACAGCGCAGACATTCAGTACTTC
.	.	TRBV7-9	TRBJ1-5	CASSFSGGGALSQPQHF	TGTGCCAGCAGCTTCTCTGGTGGGGGTGCCCTTAGCCAGCCCCAGCATTTT
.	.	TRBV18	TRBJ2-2	CASSPRQTGGELFF	TGTGCCAGCTCACCACGACAGACAGGCGGGGAGCTGTTTTTT
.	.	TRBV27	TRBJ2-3	CASSFSGPGIAYF	TGTGCCAGCAGTTTTAGCGGCCCTGGTATCGCGTATTTT
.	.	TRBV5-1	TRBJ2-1	CASSLIRGSSYNEQFF	TGCGCCAGCAGCTTGATAAGGGGGAGCTCCTACAATGAGCAGTTCTTC
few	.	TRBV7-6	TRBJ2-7	CASSAHGRGEQYF	TGTGCCAGCAGCGCTCATGGCAGGGGAGAGCAGTACTTC
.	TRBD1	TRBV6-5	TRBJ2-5	CASSLYRTGGWEQYF	TGTGCCAGCAGCCTTTACCGGACAGGGGGGTGGGAGCAGTACTTC
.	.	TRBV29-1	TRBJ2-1	CNVVREREQFF	TGCAACGTTGTAAGGGAACGGGAGCAGTTCTTC
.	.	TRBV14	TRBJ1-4	CASSRSQGSLNEKLFF	TGTGCCAGCAGCCGATCACAGGGAAGCCTTAATGAAAAACTGTTTTTT
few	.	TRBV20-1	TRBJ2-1	CSASVDANEQFF	TGCAGTGCTAGTGTCGATGCGAATGAGCAGTTCTTC
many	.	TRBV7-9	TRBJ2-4	CASSVGQINIQYF	TGTGCCAGCAGCGTAGGGCAGATAAACATTCAGTACTTC
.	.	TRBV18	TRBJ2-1	CASSPPNPGPPYNEQFF	TGTGCCAGCTCACCACCCAATCCGGGGCCTCCCTACAATGAGCAGTTCTTC
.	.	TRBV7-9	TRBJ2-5	CASSLEIQQETQYF	TGTGCCAGCAGCTTAGAGATCCAACAAGAGACCCAGTACTTC